This TCR beta chain appears in the sequencing data of a study of T cell responses to AZD1222 COVID-19 vaccine. Study results and limitations: Within unmutated variant regions lay the reported targets of nearly half of spike-specific TCRs.

In the case of this clone: As yet, its antigen is unknown.

The V gene's germline CDR1 is MGHRA and CDR2 YSYEKL. V lost 3 bases and J lost 5, with 16 bases in between. This CDR3 spans 15 amino acids. Profiled with immunoSEQ multiplex PCR; TCRdb holds only in-frame clones, not every one. This table holds about 120,000 clones, approximately 92% found once. Material: peripheral blood, obtained on day 0 of AZD1222 vaccination. The TCR was taken from an adult in good health. The V and J genes are TRBV4-1 and TRBJ2-5; D might be TRBD2 (5 bases). The CDR3 here is CASSQPAITGETQYF. The CDR3 DNA reads TGCGCCAGCAGCCAGCCGGCCATCACGGGGGAGACCCAGTACTTC.